This T cell receptor beta chain was captured by sequencing in a study of T-cell reconstitution after alpha-beta-depleted transplantation in children. Findings of the study overall: Two months or so post-transplant, alpha-beta T cells reportedly derived from several hundred expanded graft clones. In some patients, recipient T cells and intrathymic progenitors surviving conditioning explained high day-60 diversity. Fresh T-cell production supplied most of the T-cell counts and diversity seen one year after transplant.

Details on this clonotype: Its antigen remains unknown.

Unique molecular identifiers were built into the TCRbeta library. TCRdb re-called the PCR reads through MiXCR, storing one row per CDR3 protein. The sample has 480,000 or so distinct CDR3 sequences, about 11% seen once. CDR3 length equals 13 residues. Germline V gives CDR1 KGHSH, CDR2 LQKENI. The ends were cut back, 2 bases at V and 3 bases at J, with 8 bases in the middle. This specimen was PBMCs, taken before TCRalphabeta/CD19-depleted stem cell transplant. The genes are TRBV18 and TRBJ2-7, with unresolved D. The clonotype originates from a child aged 2 to 9 with inherited bone marrow failure, due to receive a stem cell transplant. The CDR3 bases are TGTGCCAGCTCACCAGACCCCCTCTACGAGCAGTACTTC. The encoded protein is CASSPDPLYEQYF. The variable domain in full, completed from reference TRBV18 and TRBJ2-7, reads NAGVMQNPRHLVRRRGQEARLRCSPMKGHSHVYWYRQLPEEGLKFMVYLQKENIIDESGMPKERFSAEFPKEGPSILRIQQVVRGDSAAYFCASSPDPLYEQYFGPGTRLTVT.